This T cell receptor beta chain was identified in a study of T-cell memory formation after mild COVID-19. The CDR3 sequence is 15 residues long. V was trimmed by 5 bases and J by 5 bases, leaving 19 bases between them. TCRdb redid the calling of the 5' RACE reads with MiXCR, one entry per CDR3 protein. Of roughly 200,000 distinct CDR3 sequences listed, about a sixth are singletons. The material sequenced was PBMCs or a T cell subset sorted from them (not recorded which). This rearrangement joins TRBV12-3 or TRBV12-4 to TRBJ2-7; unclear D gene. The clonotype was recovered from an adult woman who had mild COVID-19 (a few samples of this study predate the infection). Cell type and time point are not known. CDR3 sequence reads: CASSQTDASNHEQYF. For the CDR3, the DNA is TGTGCCAGCAGTCAGACCGACGCGTCTAACCACGAGCAGTACTTC.